Below are 17 T cell receptor beta chains sequenced from a single sample in a study of PD-L1 blockade in urothelial cancer. Specified time point: pretreatment peripheral blood. Clones were read by immunoSEQ multiplex PCR, and TCRdb kept only the in-frame ones, dropping some. This sample yields over 75,000 clones, of which over 65% are seen a single time; approximately 14% belongs to the top ten. Source: PBMCs, taken around atezolizumab (anti-PD-L1) treatment. These TCRs come from a man between 60 and 70 years old with urothelial cancer.

The chain combines TRBV28 with TRBJ1-2; TRBD1 matches 8 bases. J lost 1 base, V lost 6 bases, and 10 bases had no gene match. Germline CDR1 and CDR2: MDHEN and SYDVKM. This CDR3 region has 16 residues. The CDR3 protein is CASRLTRTGNNYGYTF. CDR3 DNA sequence: TGTGCCAGCAGACTTACCAGGACAGGGAATAACTATGGCTACACCTTC.

The CDR3 is CASSGTGLGGYTF. The CDR3 DNA is TGTGCCAGCTCGGGGACAGGACTAGGTGGCTACACCTTC. The V and J genes are TRBV6-1 and TRBJ1-2; 8 nucleotides agree with TRBD1. Trimming cost V 8 bases and J 7 bases; bases outside gene matches: 9. CDR3 size: 13 residues. CDR1 is MNHNS and CDR2 is SASEGT in the germline V gene.

The chain couples TRBV28 to TRBJ2-1; no clear D gene. CDR1 is MDHEN, CDR2 SYDVKM, per germline. The CDR3 contains 15 residues. With 3 bases removed from V and 3 bases from J, the gap between germline ends came to 12 bases. The CDR3 coding sequence is TGTGCCAGCAGTTTGCCCAGAATTGTCTACAATGAGCAGTTCTTC. This gives the protein CASSLPRIVYNEQFF.

The gene calls are TRBV7-2 and TRBJ2-7; TRBD2 aligns across 11 bases. Per germline, CDR1 SGHTA and CDR2 FQGNSA. The CDR3 spans 15 residues. The V and J ends lost 1 base and 5 bases, in that order; junction bases with no gene match: 4. The DNA for the CDR3 is TGTGCCAGCAGCTTAGTCCTAGCGGGAGGCGACGAGCAGTACTTC. Translated: CASSLVLAGGDEQYF.

This clone was recorded once. This chain joins TRBV6-1 and TRBJ2-2, with 11 bases lining up with TRBD2. V trimming: 5 bases; J trimming: 5 bases; junction bases outside the gene matches: 4. This CDR3 spans 15 amino acids. The V gene's germline CDR1 is MNHNS and CDR2 SASEGT. CDR3 in DNA: TGTGCCAGCAGTCGTAGCGGGAGGGTTACCGGGGAGCTGTTTTTT. Residues: CASSRSGRVTGELFF.

The J gene is TRBJ2-3, the V gene TRBV2; D remains ambiguous. Trimming took 4 bases from V and 0 from J, leaving 11 bases between them. The germline V gene has CDR1 SNHLY and CDR2 FYNNEI. The CDR3 loop spans 15 amino acids. The CDR3: CASSVAGASTDTQYF. The CDR3, as DNA: TGTGCCAGCAGTGTGGCCGGAGCTAGCACAGATACGCAGTATTTT.

The genes are TRBV7-9 and TRBJ2-7; D perhaps matches TRBD2 (6 bases). CDR1 and CDR2 (germline): SEHNR, FQNEAQ (reference sequence). V was clipped by 0 bases and J by 9 bases, with 18 bases between them. There are 15 residues in the CDR3. CDR3: CASSLASGKGGGQYF. The DNA of the CDR3 is TGTGCCAGCAGCTTAGCGTCTGGGAAGGGAGGTGGGCAGTACTTC.

This sequence joins TRBV5-5 and TRBJ1-1; D not certain. Trimming stripped 3 bases from V and 5 bases from J, with 17 bases between. This CDR3 spans 15 amino acids. CDR1 and CDR2 from the germline V gene are SGHKS and YYEKEE (reference sequence). CDR3 sequence (DNA): TGTGCCAGCAGCTGGGCGGGTCTGGTGGGGACTGAAGCTTTCTTT. It is translated as CASSWAGLVGTEAFF. The whole variable domain, remainder taken from reference TRBV5-5 and TRBJ1-1, is DAGVTQSPTHLIKTRGQQVTLRCSPISGHKSVSWYQQVLGQGPQFIFQYYEKEERGRGNFPDRFSARQFPNYSSELNVNALLLGDSALYLCASSWAGLVGTEAFFGQGTRLTVV.

J is TRBJ2-5 and V is TRBV11-1; D may be TRBD1 (6 bases). Per germline, CDR1 SGHAT and CDR2 FQDESV (reference sequence). Trimming removed 3 bases at V and 2 bases at J, with 13 bases between. The CDR3 runs to 15 residues. The DNA of the CDR3 is TGTGCCAGCAGCTTTAGACCCGGGACACAAGAGACCCAGTACTTC. This sequence encodes CASSFRPGTQETQYF. Supplemented by reference TRBV11-1 and TRBJ2-5, the full variable domain reads EAEVAQSPRYKITEKSQAVAFWCDPISGHATLYWYRQILGQGPELLVQFQDESVVDDSQLPKDRFSAERLKGVDSTLKIQPAELGDSAMYLCASSFRPGTQETQYFGPGTRLLVL.

This rearrangement joins TRBV21-1 to TRBJ2-2; the table's D call TRBD2 went unverified against the DNA. TRBV21-1 is deemed a pseudogene. The CDR3 covers 17 residues. CDR3 bases: TGTGCCAGCAACAAACAGACTAGCGGGGCGAACACCGGGGAGCTGTTTTTT. Residues: CASNKQTSGANTGELFF.

This rearrangement joins TRBV6-5 to TRBJ2-5, with 10 nucleotides matching TRBD2. This CDR3 region has 15 residues. Germline V gives CDR1 MNHEY, CDR2 SVGAGI. With V trimmed by 7 bases and J by 3 bases, 8 bases remained unmatched. CDR3 DNA sequence: TGTGCCAGCATGCCCGGACTAGCGGTTAAAGAGACCCAGTACTTC. It is translated as CASMPGLAVKETQYF.

The chain recombines TRBV7-8 with TRBJ1-3; D gene uncertain. CDR1 is SGHVS, CDR2 FQNEAQ, per germline. The V and J ends lost 2 bases and 0 bases respectively, with 8 bases between them. The CDR3 covers 15 residues. This chain's CDR3 is CASSLSYTSGNTIYF. The CDR3 DNA reads as TGTGCCAGCAGCTTATCTTACACCTCTGGAAACACCATATATTTT.

Only a few counts were recorded for this clone. The chain uses TRBV19 and TRBJ1-5; D gene ambiguous. Trimming shortened V by 3 bases and J by 6 bases, and 9 bases separated the two germline ends. CDR3 length: 13 residues. Germline CDR1 is LNHDA and CDR2 is SQIVND (reference sequence). CDR3 sequence reads: CASSITPVQPQHF. The CDR3 DNA is TGTGCCAGTAGTATTACACCTGTTCAGCCCCAGCATTTT.

This chain joins TRBV18 and TRBJ1-2; D perhaps matches TRBD1 (5 bases). Germline V gives CDR1 KGHSH, CDR2 LQKENI. V was shortened by 3 bases and J by 0 bases, with 14 bases between the two germline ends. The CDR3 is made up of 16 amino acids. The CDR3 here is CASSPFDDRANYGYTF. The CDR3 DNA reads as TGTGCCAGCTCACCTTTCGACGACAGAGCTAACTATGGCTACACCTTC.

The chain employs TRBV18 and TRBJ1-2, with 7 bases lining up with TRBD1. CDR3 size: 17 residues. The trim removed 5 bases at V and 0 bases at J, leaving 12 bases unmatched. The germline CDR1 and CDR2 sequences are KGHSH and LQKENI. CDR3 sequence: CASSIRDSQLTNYGYTF. The CDR3 DNA sequence: TGTGCCAGCTCAATCCGGGACAGCCAGCTCACTAACTATGGCTACACCTTC.

The chain couples TRBV4-2 to TRBJ1-1; D not resolved. V lost 2 bases and J 4 bases, leaving 11 bases between the germline ends. From germline, CDR1 is LGHNA and CDR2 YNFKEQ. This CDR3 is 14 amino acids long. This CDR3 reads CASSQYLVSTEAFF. CDR3 DNA sequence: TGTGCCAGCAGCCAATACCTCGTGAGCACTGAAGCTTTCTTT.

V and J are TRBV27 and TRBJ2-1; possibly TRBD2 for D (6 bases). CDR3 size: 17 residues. Germline CDR1 MNHEY, CDR2 SMNVEV (reference sequence). Trimming left V 5 bases short and J 8 bases short, with 25 bases between. The CDR3 sequence: CASSTPGKRASKDEQFF. Written as DNA, the CDR3 is TGTGCCAGCAGTACCCCCGGTAAGCGGGCCTCAAAGGATGAGCAGTTCTTC.